The T cell receptor beta chain described here comes from a study of response to subunit inactivated influenza vaccine. General study points: The authors suggested that every seasonal influenza vaccination recruits few new T cells.

This clonotype was recorded only once. Its specificity is unknown. The J segment lost 10 bases and the V segment lost 6 bases, leaving 16 bases of the junction unmatched. This CDR3 has 15 residues. Germline CDR1 and CDR2: MNHEY and SVGEGT. MiXCR, applied by TCRdb to the RT-PCR reads, yields one record per CDR3 protein. Among about 700,000 distinct CDR3 sequences listed, 15% to 19% were seen once. The clonotype was recovered from a man over 45 who received an inactivated influenza vaccine. The genes are TRBV6-2 or TRBV6-3 and TRBJ2-5; 8 bases agree with TRBD2. Here the sequenced sample was PBMCs from blood, taken roughly 13 days after vaccination. CDR3 in DNA: TGTGCCAGCAGACGGGCGTGGGCGGGGGGCCGCTACCAGTACTTC. Translation gives CASRRAWAGGRYQYF.